What follows are 8 T cell receptor beta chains derived from one specimen sequenced in a study of T cell responses to AZD1222 COVID-19 vaccine. Sequenced by immunoSEQ multiplex PCR; TCRdb stores in-frame clones only, minus some. The sample has about 25,000 clones, over 75% seen once. The sample consisted of peripheral blood, taken 28 days after the second AZD1222 dose. The receptors originated from an adult who received the AZD1222 COVID-19 vaccine.

V gene TRBV5-1 combines with J gene TRBJ2-5, with TRBD1 as a possible D gene (6 bases). CDR1 and CDR2 (germline): SGHRS, YFSETQ. The V gene lost 4 bases and the J gene lost 2 bases, with 12 bases spanning the gap. The CDR3 consists of 14 residues. CDR3 nucleotides: TGCGCCAGCAGCGAACAGGGTATACAAGAGACCCAGTACTTC. Protein sequence: CASSEQGIQETQYF.

The V gene is TRBV5-1, the J gene TRBJ1-4; 7 nucleotides align to TRBD1. In germline, CDR1 is SGHRS, CDR2 YFSETQ. CDR3 size: 14 residues. The ends lost 5 bases at V and 2 bases at J; junction bases unmatched: 3. CDR3 nucleotides: TGCGCCAGCAGTAGGGACAGTACTAATGAAAAACTGTTTTTT. Protein product: CASSRDSTNEKLFF.

Worth noting for this clone: Other nucleotide sequences from this sample produce the same CDR3. This chain joins TRBV9 and TRBJ1-6, with TRBD1 identical over 7 bases. Germline CDR1 reads SGDLS; CDR2 reads YYNGEE. The CDR3 extends over 14 amino acids. V was clipped by 2 bases and J by 8 bases; unmatched bases: 4. The CDR3 loop reads CASSVRGQDSPLHF. CDR3 DNA sequence: TGTGCCAGCAGCGTGAGGGGGCAGGATTCACCCCTCCACTTT. The whole variable domain, remainder taken from reference TRBV9 and TRBJ1-6, is DSGVTQTPKHLITATGQRVTLRCSPRSGDLSVYWYQQSLDQGLQFLIQYYNGEERAKGNILERFSAQQFPDLHSELNLSSLELGDSALYFCASSVRGQDSPLHFGNGTRLTVT.

The rearrangement links TRBV5-5 to TRBJ1-1; 8 nucleotides match TRBD1. Germline-derived CDR1 and CDR2 are SGHKS and YYEKEE (reference sequence). J gave up 0 bases and V 0 bases, and 4 bases lay outside the gene matches. This CDR3 contains 16 residues. The CDR3 region has the DNA TGTGCCAGCAGCTTGGGACAGGGGCGCCTGAACACTGAAGCTTTCTTT. Its protein product is CASSLGQGRLNTEAFF.

A single count supports this clone. The genes are TRBV11-3 and TRBJ1-5, with D tentatively TRBD1 (6 bases). V was shortened by 4 bases and J by 0 bases, with 22 bases between the two germline ends. The CDR3 contains 19 residues. Germline assignment: CDR1 SGHNT and CDR2 YENEEA. The CDR3 coding sequence is TGTGCCAGCAGCTCCGGGGGGACAAGGACATTCAATAGCAATCAGCCCCAGCATTTT. It translates to CASSSGGTRTFNSNQPQHF.

This clone was recorded a few times. The chain is built from TRBV19 and TRBJ1-1, with 8 bases aligning to TRBD1. V lost 6 bases to trimming and J lost 4 bases; unmatched junction nucleotides: 10. Germline CDR1 and CDR2: LNHDA and SQIVND (reference sequence). The CDR3 sequence is 15 residues long. CDR3 bases: TGTGCCAGTAGCACCCAGGGGGCGCGTGGCACTGAAGCTTTCTTT. It codes for CASSTQGARGTEAFF.

The chain has TRBV30 and TRBJ2-3, with D perhaps being TRBD1 or TRBD2 (6 bases each). Germline V CDR1 and CDR2: GTSNPN, SVGIG (reference sequence). CDR3 length: 14 amino acids. V shed 2 bases and J shed 4 bases, with 13 bases lying between them. This CDR3 is CAWSIQGGSDTQYF. The CDR3 bases are TGTGCCTGGAGTATACAGGGAGGCTCAGATACGCAGTATTTT.

CDR3: CSAGVSYGYTF. The CDR3 coding sequence is TGCAGTGCTGGTGTTAGTTATGGCTACACCTTC. The gene calls are TRBV20-1 and TRBJ1-2; no definite D call. Between the trimmed V and J ends, which lost 5 bases and 5 bases, there was a span of 9 bases. The CDR3 sequence is 11 residues long. Germline CDR1 is DFQATT and CDR2 is SNEGSKA (reference sequence).